The rows below give T cell receptor beta chains drawn from one sample of a study of regulatory T cells in long-lasting Graves disease. MiXCR, applied by TCRdb to the multiplex PCR reads, yields one record per CDR3 protein. The table includes about 440,000 distinct CDR3 sequences, 15% to 20% detected once. The same sample was also studied in work on T cells in Graves' hyperthyroidism and ophthalmopathy.

The sample was peripheral blood mononuclear cells (PBMCs), taken at new diagnosis, from a patient treated with antithyroid drugs. These receptors originate from a woman between 25 and 40 years old with Graves disease. The CDR3 runs from the conserved cysteine through the conserved F or W. A D gene is named only where the DNA matches it firmly. Clone size appears in some rows only: once, few, many, or a class for an expanded clone.

size: .
V: TRBV18
D: TRBD2
J: TRBJ2-7
CDR3: CASSPSPTSGAYEQYF
DNA: TGTGCCAGCTCACCAAGCCCGACTAGCGGAGCCTACGAGCAGTACTTC

size: many
V: TRBV20-1
D: TRBD2
J: TRBJ2-7
CDR3: CSASDLAVYEQYF
DNA: TGCAGTGCTAGTGATCTAGCGGTCTACGAGCAGTACTTC

size: .
V: TRBV12-3/TRBV12-4
D: TRBD2
J: TRBJ2-2
CDR3: CASSFLAGGPSGELFF
DNA: TGTGCCAGCAGTTTTTTGGCGGGAGGGCCGTCCGGGGAGCTGTTTTTT

size: few
V: TRBV28
D: .
J: TRBJ1-5
CDR3: CASKDTNTDTQHF
DNA: TGTGCCAGCAAGGACACCAACACAGATACGCAGCATTTT

size: many
V: TRBV28
D: .
J: TRBJ1-1
CDR3: CASSFTGWDTEAFF
DNA: TGTGCCAGCAGTTTTACAGGGTGGGACACTGAAGCTTTCTTT

size: many
V: TRBV11-2
D: .
J: TRBJ2-5
CDR3: CASSAPLETQYF
DNA: TGTGCCAGCAGCGCCCCGTTAGAGACCCAGTACTTC

size: many
V: TRBV20-1
D: .
J: TRBJ2-3
CDR3: CSARLPGWLATQYF
DNA: TGCAGTGCTAGACTCCCCGGATGGCTAGCGACGCAGTATTTT

size: .
V: TRBV28
D: .
J: TRBJ1-2
CDR3: CASSLMYGQGGYTF
DNA: TGTGCCAGCAGTTTAATGTACGGACAAGGAGGCTACACCTTC

size: many
V: TRBV6-1
D: .
J: TRBJ1-5
CDR3: CASSRQYSNQPQHF
DNA: TGTGCCAGCAGTCGACAGTATAGCAATCAGCCCCAGCATTTT

size: .
V: TRBV29-1
D: TRBD2
J: TRBJ2-4
CDR3: CSVEASGRKNIQYF
DNA: TGCAGCGTTGAGGCTAGCGGGAGGAAAAACATTCAGTACTTC

size: many
V: TRBV18
D: .
J: TRBJ2-3
CDR3: CASSPRRTPSTDTQYF
DNA: TGTGCCAGCTCACCAAGACGGACCCCTAGCACAGATACGCAGTATTTT

size: many
V: TRBV12-3/TRBV12-4
D: TRBD2
J: TRBJ2-1
CDR3: CASILGLAGDNEQFF
DNA: TGTGCCAGCATCCTCGGACTAGCGGGAGACAATGAGCAGTTCTTC

size: few
V: TRBV10-3
D: .
J: TRBJ2-2
CDR3: CAIMGDSGELFF
DNA: TGTGCCATCATGGGGGATAGCGGGGAGCTGTTTTTT

size: few
V: TRBV20-1
D: TRBD2
J: TRBJ2-7
CDR3: CSADGASGRRAPTEQYF
DNA: TGCAGTGCTGACGGCGCTAGCGGGAGGAGGGCCCCCACCGAGCAGTACTTC

size: few
V: TRBV15
D: .
J: TRBJ1-1
CDR3: CATSRDRGARSEAFF
DNA: TGTGCCACCAGCAGAGATCGGGGGGCGCGCAGCGAAGCTTTCTTT

size: many
V: TRBV7-9
D: .
J: TRBJ1-1
CDR3: CASSPSRATEAFF
DNA: TGTGCCAGCAGTCCAAGCAGGGCCACTGAAGCTTTCTTT

size: .
V: TRBV20-1
D: TRBD2
J: TRBJ2-5
CDR3: CSARSGREGLETQYF
DNA: TGCAGTGCTCGATCCGGACGGGAGGGCCTGGAGACCCAGTACTTC

size: many
V: TRBV6-2/TRBV6-3
D: .
J: TRBJ1-1
CDR3: CASRGPGFSVNTEAFF
DNA: TGTGCCAGCAGGGGACCGGGGTTTTCGGTGAACACTGAAGCTTTCTTT

size: many
V: TRBV3-1
D: .
J: TRBJ1-1
CDR3: CASSQQTGTEAFF
DNA: TGTGCCAGCAGCCAACAGACGGGGACTGAAGCTTTCTTT

size: few
V: TRBV20-1
D: .
J: TRBJ2-6
CDR3: CSARPHVGSGANVLTF
DNA: TGCAGTGCTAGACCTCATGTAGGATCTGGGGCCAACGTCCTGACTTTC

size: many
V: TRBV2
D: TRBD1
J: TRBJ1-1
CDR3: CASSEDRGSEAFF
DNA: TGTGCCAGCAGTGAGGACAGGGGTTCTGAAGCTTTCTTT

size: few
V: TRBV3-1
D: .
J: TRBJ1-3
CDR3: CASSQARDTIYF
DNA: TGTGCCAGCAGCCAAGCTCGGGACACCATATATTTT

size: .
V: TRBV5-4
D: TRBD1
J: TRBJ1-2
CDR3: CASSPFRGTGVRGYTF
DNA: TGTGCCAGCAGCCCCTTTCGGGGGACAGGGGTTCGTGGCTACACCTTC

size: many
V: TRBV9
D: .
J: TRBJ2-5
CDR3: CASSVGDSGYQETQYF
DNA: TGTGCCAGCAGCGTAGGGGACAGCGGGTACCAAGAGACCCAGTACTTC

size: few
V: TRBV4-1
D: .
J: TRBJ1-2
CDR3: CASSQGKTSGYGYTF
DNA: TGCGCCAGCAGCCAAGGGAAGACATCGGGATATGGCTACACCTTC

size: .
V: TRBV20-1
D: .
J: TRBJ2-7
CDR3: CSARDLPQFAGRSEQYF
DNA: TGCAGTGCTAGAGATCTCCCCCAGTTTGCGGGAAGGTCCGAGCAGTACTTC

size: few
V: TRBV6-2/TRBV6-3
D: .
J: TRBJ1-5
CDR3: CASSSSRAQPQHF
DNA: TGTGCCAGCAGTTCGAGCAGGGCCCAGCCCCAGCATTTT

size: many
V: TRBV28
D: .
J: TRBJ1-2
CDR3: CASSLTGLSNYGYTF
DNA: TGTGCCAGCAGTCTAACAGGGTTATCAAACTATGGCTACACCTTC

size: .
V: TRBV19
D: .
J: TRBJ1-1
CDR3: CASSIGRWTNTEAFF
DNA: TGTGCCAGTAGTATAGGGCGATGGACGAACACTGAAGCTTTCTTT

size: few
V: TRBV7-3
D: TRBD1
J: TRBJ1-1
CDR3: CASSLTGDRETEAFF
DNA: TGTGCCAGCAGCTTAACGGGGGACAGGGAAACTGAAGCTTTCTTT

size: .
V: TRBV5-1
D: TRBD2
J: TRBJ2-7
CDR3: CASSLEGLAGGSGEQYF
DNA: TGCGCCAGCAGCTTGGAAGGGCTAGCGGGAGGCTCGGGCGAGCAGTACTTC

size: many
V: TRBV29-1
D: .
J: TRBJ2-5
CDR3: CSVEGAGVSNYETQYF
DNA: TGCAGCGTTGAAGGGGCAGGGGTCAGTAACTATGAGACCCAGTACTTC

size: .
V: TRBV28
D: TRBD1
J: TRBJ2-7
CDR3: CASSPEGQGYEQYF
DNA: TGTGCCAGCAGCCCCGAGGGACAGGGCTACGAGCAGTACTTC

size: .
V: TRBV6-1
D: .
J: TRBJ2-1
CDR3: CASRLGASSYNEQFF
DNA: TGTGCCAGCAGATTGGGAGCAAGCTCCTACAATGAGCAGTTCTTC

size: many
V: TRBV7-6
D: .
J: TRBJ1-5
CDR3: CASSTGGNDQPQHF
DNA: TGTGCCAGCAGTACGGGTGGTAACGATCAGCCCCAGCATTTT

size: once
V: TRBV2
D: TRBD2
J: TRBJ2-2
CDR3: CASLKGLAGAGELFF
DNA: TGTGCCAGCCTCAAGGGACTAGCGGGAGCCGGGGAGCTGTTTTTT

size: many
V: TRBV27
D: TRBD1
J: TRBJ2-1
CDR3: CASTMDRGRANEQFF
DNA: TGTGCCAGCACGATGGACAGGGGAAGGGCCAATGAGCAGTTCTTC

size: many
V: TRBV7-9
D: .
J: TRBJ2-7
CDR3: CASSPGTSGEFRVSYEQYF
DNA: TGTGCCAGCAGCCCAGGGACAAGTGGCGAATTTCGGGTGTCCTACGAGCAGTACTTC

size: few
V: TRBV19
D: .
J: TRBJ2-6
CDR3: CASSIQGTANVLTF
DNA: TGTGCCAGTAGTATTCAGGGCACCGCCAACGTCCTGACTTTC

size: many
V: TRBV29-1
D: TRBD2
J: TRBJ2-7
CDR3: CSVGGLAGAHYEQYF
DNA: TGCAGCGTGGGGGGACTAGCGGGAGCACACTACGAGCAGTACTTC

size: many
V: TRBV2
D: .
J: TRBJ2-3
CDR3: CASSELGGATDTQYF
DNA: TGTGCCAGCAGTGAACTGGGGGGGGCCACAGATACGCAGTATTTT

size: many
V: TRBV7-2
D: .
J: TRBJ2-4
CDR3: CASSRSDIQYF
DNA: TGTGCCAGCAGCCGGTCGGACATTCAGTACTTC

size: .
V: TRBV20-1
D: TRBD2
J: TRBJ2-1
CDR3: CSARDFSGREYNEQFF
DNA: TGCAGTGCTAGAGACTTTAGCGGGAGGGAATACAATGAGCAGTTCTTC

size: few
V: TRBV4-1
D: .
J: TRBJ2-2
CDR3: CASSQGGELFF
DNA: TGCGCCAGCAGCCAAGGCGGGGAGCTGTTTTTT

size: many
V: TRBV20-1
D: .
J: TRBJ2-5
CDR3: CSARESGQETQYF
DNA: TGCAGTGCTAGAGAAAGCGGCCAAGAGACCCAGTACTTC

size: many
V: TRBV28
D: .
J: TRBJ2-4
CDR3: CASSQGSKNIQYF
DNA: TGTGCCAGCAGTCAGGGGAGCAAAAACATTCAGTACTTC

size: many
V: TRBV6-1
D: .
J: TRBJ2-7
CDR3: CASSEAPGEQYF
DNA: TGTGCCAGCAGTGAAGCGCCGGGTGAGCAGTACTTC

size: many
V: TRBV24-1
D: .
J: TRBJ1-2
CDR3: CATSDDADLYGYTF
DNA: TGTGCCACCAGTGATGACGCGGACCTCTATGGCTACACCTTC